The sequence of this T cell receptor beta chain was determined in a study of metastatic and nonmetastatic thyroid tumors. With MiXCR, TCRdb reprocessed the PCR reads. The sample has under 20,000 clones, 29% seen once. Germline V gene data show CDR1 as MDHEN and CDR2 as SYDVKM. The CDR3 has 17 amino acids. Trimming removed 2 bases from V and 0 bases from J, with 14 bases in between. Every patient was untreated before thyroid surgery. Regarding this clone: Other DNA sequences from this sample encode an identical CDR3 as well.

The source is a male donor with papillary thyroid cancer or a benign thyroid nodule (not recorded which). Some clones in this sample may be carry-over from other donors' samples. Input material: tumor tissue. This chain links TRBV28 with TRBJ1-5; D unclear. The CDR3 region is CASSLEHGVYSNQPQHF. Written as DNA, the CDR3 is TGTGCCAGCAGTTTAGAACACGGGGTTTATAGCAATCAGCCCCAGCATTTT.